These T cell receptor beta chains were read from a single sample in a study of cytomegalovirus exposure and HLA in healthy donors. Produced via immunoSEQ multiplex PCR; TCRdb's table is partial and in-frame only. In the table there are about 100,000 clones, approximately 79% of which are singletons. Sequences were obtained from PBMCs. All receptors come from a middle-aged woman in good health and CMV-seropositive. The CDR3 runs from the conserved cysteine through the conserved F or W. Fields, in order: V gene, D gene, clone size, J gene, CDR3 DNA, CDR3 protein. D genes are given only for firm matches. Clone sizes are given selectively: once, few, many, or a class where the clone is expanded.

>TRBV29-1|TRBD1|-|TRBJ1-2
TGCAGCGTTGGACAGGGGATCTATGGCTACACCTTC
CSVGQGIYGYTF
>TRBV4-3|-|few|TRBJ1-4
TGCGCCAGCAGACCGGACACAGATAATGAAAAACTGTTTTTT
CASRPDTDNEKLFF
>TRBV20-1|-|-|TRBJ1-1
TGCAGTGCCAAGGGGACACCTGAAGCTTTCTTT
CSAKGTPEAFF
>TRBV6-5|TRBD1|-|TRBJ1-4
TGTGCCAGCAGTTCCCAGGGGGCAAGGGAAAAACTGTTTTTT
CASSSQGAREKLFF
>TRBV6-5|-|-|TRBJ1-5
TGTGCCAGCAGAAGTACAGATCATCAGCCCCAGCATTTT
CASRSTDHQPQHF
>TRBV2|TRBD1|-|TRBJ1-5
TGTGCCAGCAGTGACAGGACAGGGGGCAATCAGCCCCAGCATTTT
CASSDRTGGNQPQHF
>TRBV30|-|-|TRBJ1-6
TGTGCCTGGAGCGGAACAGGCAATTCACCCCTCCACTTT
CAWSGTGNSPLHF
>TRBV30|TRBD1|-|TRBJ1-1
TGTGCCTGGAGCCGGGGAACAGGGGGCTCTGAAGCTTTCTTT
CAWSRGTGGSEAFF
>TRBV5-4|-|-|TRBJ1-2
TGTGCCAGCAGCTTGGGGGCGGGGTCGAACTATGGCTACACCTTC
CASSLGAGSNYGYTF
>TRBV6-1|-|-|TRBJ2-7
TGTGCCAGCACCAAAGGGAGGCCCCAGACCTACGAGCAGTACTTC
CASTKGRPQTYEQYF
>TRBV9|-|-|TRBJ2-5
TGTGCCAGCAGCGTAGGGGGGCCGGGGGAGACCCAGTACTTC
CASSVGGPGETQYF
>TRBV6-6|-|-|TRBJ2-7
TGTGCCAGCAGTTACCCAGCTCAAGTAGGGGTCTACGAGCAGTACTTC
CASSYPAQVGVYEQYF
>TRBV7-2|-|once|TRBJ2-7
TGTGCCAGCAGCTCCTCAGGGCCCTACGAGCAGTACTTC
CASSSSGPYEQYF
>TRBV6-6|TRBD1|-|TRBJ2-1
TGTGCCAGCCTGGCTGGACAGGGGTTTGAGCAGTTCTTC
CASLAGQGFEQFF
>TRBV2|TRBD2|once|TRBJ2-5
TGTGCCAGCAGTACCGGGACTAGCGAAGAGACCCAGTACTTC
CASSTGTSEETQYF
>TRBV4-3|-|-|TRBJ2-2
TGCGCCAGCAGCCAAGAAGTGTCCAGGTTGAACACCGGGGAGCTGTTTTTT
CASSQEVSRLNTGELFF
>TRBV29-1|-|-|TRBJ1-2
TGCAGCGTTGACGCCGTCGGGGGAGGTTATGGCTACACCTTC
CSVDAVGGGYGYTF
>TRBV13|-|-|TRBJ2-2
TGTGCCAGCAGCTTAGGCACAGCGAACACCGGGGAGCTGTTTTTT
CASSLGTANTGELFF
>TRBV11-2|-|-|TRBJ2-5
TGTGCCAGCAGCTCCAAAGCGGTGGCCGGGGAGACCCAGTACTTC
CASSSKAVAGETQYF
>TRBV7-2|-|once|TRBJ2-6
TGTGCCAGCAGCCCTCAACTCTCTGGGGCCAACGTCCTGACTTTC
CASSPQLSGANVLTF
>TRBV7-7|TRBD2|-|TRBJ2-1
TGTGCTAGCAGCTTAACCTTCGGGACTAGCTCTAGCAATGAGCAGTTCTTC
CASSLTFGTSSSNEQFF
>TRBV6-5|-|few|TRBJ1-1
TGTGCCAGCACCTACAGGGAGAACACTGAAGCTTTCTTT
CASTYRENTEAFF
>TRBV29-1|TRBD2|-|TRBJ2-5
TGCAGCGTTGCCGATAGCGGGGAAGAGACCCAGTACTTC
CSVADSGEETQYF
>TRBV4-3|TRBD2|-|TRBJ2-2
TGCGCCAGCAGCCAAGATCTTGTGCGGGGGGGCATGACCGGGGAGCTGTTTTTT
CASSQDLVRGGMTGELFF
>TRBV6-6|TRBD1|-|TRBJ1-1
TGTGCCAGCAGCAGGGGGCGAGACACTGAAGCTTTCTTT
CASSRGRDTEAFF
>TRBV5-1|-|-|TRBJ2-1
TGCGCCAGCAGCCCACCCCAGGGAAATGAGCAGTTCTTC
CASSPPQGNEQFF
>TRBV5-1|TRBD1|-|TRBJ1-2
TGCGCCAGCAGACGAGGACAGGATACAGATGGCTACACCTTC
CASRRGQDTDGYTF
>TRBV15|-|-|TRBJ1-5
TGTGCCACCAGCAGAGAGCGCTATAGCAATCAGCCCCAGCATTTT
CATSRERYSNQPQHF
>TRBV5-1|-|-|TRBJ1-1
TGCGCCAGCAGCCACGGACAGTGGAACACTGAAGCTTTCTTT
CASSHGQWNTEAFF
>TRBV4-2|-|-|TRBJ1-4
TGTGCCAGCAGCCAAGATTTACCAGGGAAGTCTGAAAAACTGTTTTTT
CASSQDLPGKSEKLFF
>TRBV9|-|-|TRBJ1-2
TGTGCCAGCAGCGTAGGAGGGAAAGGTGGCTACACCTTC
CASSVGGKGGYTF
>TRBV12-5|TRBD2|-|TRBJ2-3
TGTGCTAGTGGTTTGGCCCCGGGACTAGCGGGGGGACTCACAGATACGCAGTATTTT
CASGLAPGLAGGLTDTQYF
>TRBV20-1|-|-|TRBJ1-2
TGCAGTGCTGGGGGGGATGGCTACACCTTC
CSAGGDGYTF
>TRBV6-5|TRBD1|-|TRBJ1-2
TGTGCCAGCAGTTACGGGGACAGGCGGGGGAACTATGGCTACACCTTC
CASSYGDRRGNYGYTF
>TRBV7-6|TRBD1|once|TRBJ1-5
TGTGCCAGCAGCTCTAACCAGGGGGGTTTTAGCAATCAGCCCCAGCATTTT
CASSSNQGGFSNQPQHF
>TRBV5-6|TRBD1|-|TRBJ1-2
TGTGCCAGCAGCTTGGTGGACAGGACCCTTAACTATGGCTACACCTTC
CASSLVDRTLNYGYTF
>TRBV5-1|-|-|TRBJ1-6
TGCGCCAGCAGCCTGGGCTGGACAGACTATAATTCACCCCTCCACTTT
CASSLGWTDYNSPLHF
>TRBV27|TRBD1|-|TRBJ2-5
TGTGCCAGCAGTCCTCCCGGGACAGGGTGGGAGACCCAGTACTTC
CASSPPGTGWETQYF
>TRBV9|TRBD1|-|TRBJ1-5
TGTGCCAGCAGCGAGGGACAGGGGGCGTTCGATCAGCCCCAGCATTTT
CASSEGQGAFDQPQHF
>TRBV14|TRBD1|-|TRBJ1-5
TGTGCCAGCAGCCAAGGACAGGGACGGGGCAATCAGCCCCAGCATTTT
CASSQGQGRGNQPQHF
>TRBV28|-|few|TRBJ1-5
TGTGCCAGCAGCCCGGGGAGTCCCCCCCTTAGACAGCCCCAGCATTTT
CASSPGSPPLRQPQHF
>TRBV4-1|TRBD1|-|TRBJ2-7
TGCGCCAGCAGCCAAGGGCCAGGGGGTACCTACGAGCAGTACTTC
CASSQGPGGTYEQYF
>TRBV4-3|TRBD1|-|TRBJ1-2
TGCGCCAGCAGCCCTTCGGGACAGGCCTATGGCTACACCTTC
CASSPSGQAYGYTF
>TRBV6-5|-|-|TRBJ2-5
-
CASSSSAGGPYEQYF
>TRBV29-1|TRBD1|-|TRBJ2-7
TGCAGCGTCCGGACAGGGGGTTACGAGCAGTACTTC
CSVRTGGYEQYF
>TRBV19|TRBD1|-|TRBJ1-1
TGTGCCAGTAGTTCCTCAGACAGGGGGCCCGAAGCTTTCTTT
CASSSSDRGPEAFF
>TRBV27|-|-|TRBJ2-5
TGTGGAGCAGGGTCGGTCCAAGAGACCCAGTACTTC
CGAGSVQETQYF
>TRBV5-1|TRBD2|-|TRBJ2-1
TGCGCCAGCAGCTTGGCCCGGACTAGCAGTGAGCAGTTCTTC
CASSLARTSSEQFF
>TRBV2|-|few|TRBJ1-2
TGTGCCAGCATGGCAGACACGGTTCGCCGCTCTTATGGCTACACCTTC
CASMADTVRRSYGYTF
>TRBV10-3|TRBD1|-|TRBJ1-6
TGTGCCATCAGACCGACAGGGAATAATTCACCCCTCCACTTT
CAIRPTGNNSPLHF
>TRBV19|TRBD1|-|TRBJ1-5
TGTGCCAGTAGTATTAGGGGGCAACAGCCCCAGCATTTT
CASSIRGQQPQHF
>TRBV6-6|TRBD1|-|TRBJ2-7
TGTGCCAGCAGGTTAACTACAGGGGGCTACGAGCAGTACTTC
CASRLTTGGYEQYF
>TRBV4-1|-|-|TRBJ1-1
TGCGCCAGCAGCCATTACTTCCGGCGGGGGAGCACTGAAGCTTTCTTT
CASSHYFRRGSTEAFF
>TRBV7-2|-|-|TRBJ1-1
TGTGCCAGCAGCCCATTTGAGGCAGCCTTGAACACTGAAGCTTTCTTT
CASSPFEAALNTEAFF
>TRBV7-2|TRBD1|-|TRBJ1-1
TGTGCCAGCAGCCCAGGGACAGCCGTTGAAGCTTTCTTT
CASSPGTAVEAFF